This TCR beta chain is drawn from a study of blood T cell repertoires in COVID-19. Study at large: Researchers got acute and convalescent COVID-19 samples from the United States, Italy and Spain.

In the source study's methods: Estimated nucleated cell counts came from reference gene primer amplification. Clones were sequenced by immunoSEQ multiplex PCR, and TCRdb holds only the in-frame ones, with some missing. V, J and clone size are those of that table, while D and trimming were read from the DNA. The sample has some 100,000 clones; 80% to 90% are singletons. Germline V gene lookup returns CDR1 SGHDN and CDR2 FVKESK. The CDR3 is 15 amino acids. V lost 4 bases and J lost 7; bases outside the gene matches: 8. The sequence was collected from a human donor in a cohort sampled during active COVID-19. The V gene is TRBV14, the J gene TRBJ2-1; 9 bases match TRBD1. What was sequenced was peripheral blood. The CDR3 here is CASSPGTGTLNEQFF. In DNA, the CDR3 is TGTGCCAGCAGCCCGGGGACAGGGACCCTTAATGAGCAGTTCTTC.